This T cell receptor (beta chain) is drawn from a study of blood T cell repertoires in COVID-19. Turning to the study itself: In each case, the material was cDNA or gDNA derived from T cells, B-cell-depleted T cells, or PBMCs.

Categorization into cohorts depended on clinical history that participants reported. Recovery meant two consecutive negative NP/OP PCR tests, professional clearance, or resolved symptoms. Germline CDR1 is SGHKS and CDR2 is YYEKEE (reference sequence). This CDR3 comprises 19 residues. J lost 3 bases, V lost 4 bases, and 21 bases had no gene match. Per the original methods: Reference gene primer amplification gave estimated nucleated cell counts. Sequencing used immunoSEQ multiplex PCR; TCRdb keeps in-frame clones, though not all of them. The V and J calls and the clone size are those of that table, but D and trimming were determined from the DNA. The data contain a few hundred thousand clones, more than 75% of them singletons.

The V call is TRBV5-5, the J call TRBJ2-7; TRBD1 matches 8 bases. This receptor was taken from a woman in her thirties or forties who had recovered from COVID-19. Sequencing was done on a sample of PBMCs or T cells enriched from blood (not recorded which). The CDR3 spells CASSHRTGILSNDYYEQYF. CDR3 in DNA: TGTGCCAGCAGCCACCGGACAGGGATCCTATCTAACGATTACTACGAGCAGTACTTC.